Reported below is one TCR beta chain. Its antigen is as yet unknown. This sample was included in a study of identical twins. Study-level results: Within cord blood, abundant beta clonotypes carried fewer insertions, but memory repertoires showed no such trend.

Using its own MiXCR run on the 5' RACE reads, TCRdb lists one record per CDR3 protein. The data contain hundreds of thousands of distinct CDR3 sequences, about 20% of them seen just once; the ten biggest clones take up around 12%. The V gene's germline CDR1 is SGDLS and CDR2 YYNGEE. Trimming took off 3 bases at V and 4 bases at J, with 11 bases between the two ends. The CDR3 spans 14 residues. The same sample was also used in a study of T cells expressing NK-cell markers. That report adds: According to the study, TCR beta repertoires originated from sorted CD3+CD56+NKG2C+, CD3+CD56+NKG2C- and CD3+CD56-NKG2C+ T cells. The CD3+CD56-NKG2C+ fraction of a handful of donors was likewise dominated by these clonotypes.

The rearrangement joins TRBV9 to TRBJ2-1; D unclear. Sequences were obtained from PBMCs. This sequence originates from a young woman in good health. CDR3 nucleotides: TGTGCCAGCAGCGCCCCTCTAGGATACAATGAGCAGTTCTTC. It codes for CASSAPLGYNEQFF.